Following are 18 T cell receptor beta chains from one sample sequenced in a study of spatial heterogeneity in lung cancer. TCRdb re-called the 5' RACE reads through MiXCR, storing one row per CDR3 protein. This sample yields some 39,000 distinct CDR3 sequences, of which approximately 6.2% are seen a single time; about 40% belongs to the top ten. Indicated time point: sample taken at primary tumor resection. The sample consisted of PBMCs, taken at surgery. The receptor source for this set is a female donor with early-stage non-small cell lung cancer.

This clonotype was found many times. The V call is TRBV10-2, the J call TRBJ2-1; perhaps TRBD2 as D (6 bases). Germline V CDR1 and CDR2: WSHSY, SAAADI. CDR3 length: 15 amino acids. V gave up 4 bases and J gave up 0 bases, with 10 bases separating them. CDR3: CASSVGTPSYNEQFF. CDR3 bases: TGCGCCAGCAGTGTAGGGACTCCCTCCTACAATGAGCAGTTCTTC.

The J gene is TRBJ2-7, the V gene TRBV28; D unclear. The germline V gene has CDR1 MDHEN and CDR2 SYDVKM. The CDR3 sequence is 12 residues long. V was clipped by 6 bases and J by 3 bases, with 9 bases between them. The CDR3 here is CASSTTLYEQYF. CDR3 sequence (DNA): TGTGCCAGCAGCACAACACTCTACGAGCAGTACTTC. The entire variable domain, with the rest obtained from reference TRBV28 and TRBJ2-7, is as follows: DVKVTQSSRYLVKRTGEKVFLECVQDMDHENMFWYRQDPGLGLRLIYFSYDVKMKEKGDIPEGYSVSREKKERFSLILESASTNQTSMYLCASSTTLYEQYFGPGTRLTVT.

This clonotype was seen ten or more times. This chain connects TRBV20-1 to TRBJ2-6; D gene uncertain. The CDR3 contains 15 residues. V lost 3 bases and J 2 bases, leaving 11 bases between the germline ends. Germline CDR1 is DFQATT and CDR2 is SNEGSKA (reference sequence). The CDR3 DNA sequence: TGCAGTGCTAGTAGGGTTGCGGCTGGGGCCAACGTCCTGACTTTC. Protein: CSASRVAAGANVLTF.

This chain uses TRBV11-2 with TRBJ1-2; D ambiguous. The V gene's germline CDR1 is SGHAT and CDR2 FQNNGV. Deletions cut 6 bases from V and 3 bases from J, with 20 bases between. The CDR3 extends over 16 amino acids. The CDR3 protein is CASSLGQAREYYGYTF. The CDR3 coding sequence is TGTGCCAGCAGTCTAGGGCAGGCGAGGGAGTACTATGGCTACACCTTC.

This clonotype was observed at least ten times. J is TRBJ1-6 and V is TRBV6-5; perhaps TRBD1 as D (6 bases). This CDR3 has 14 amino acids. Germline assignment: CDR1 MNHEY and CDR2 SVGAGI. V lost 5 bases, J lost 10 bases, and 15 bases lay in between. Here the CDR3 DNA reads TGTGCCAGCAGTAGCACAGGGAGAGGCTCACCCCTCCACTTT. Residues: CASSSTGRGSPLHF.

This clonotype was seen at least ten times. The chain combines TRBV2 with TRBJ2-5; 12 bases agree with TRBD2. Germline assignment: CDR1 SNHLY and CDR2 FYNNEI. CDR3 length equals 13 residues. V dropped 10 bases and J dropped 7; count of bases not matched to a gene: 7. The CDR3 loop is CAISLGLAGTQYF. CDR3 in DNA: TGTGCCATTTCTCTGGGACTAGCGGGGACCCAGTACTTC. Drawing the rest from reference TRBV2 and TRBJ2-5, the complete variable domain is EPEVTQTPSHQVTQMGQEVILRCVPISNHLYFYWYRQILGQKVEFLVSFYNNEISEKSEIFDDQFSVERPDGSNFTLKIRSTKLEDSAMYFCAISLGLAGTQYFGPGTRLLVL.

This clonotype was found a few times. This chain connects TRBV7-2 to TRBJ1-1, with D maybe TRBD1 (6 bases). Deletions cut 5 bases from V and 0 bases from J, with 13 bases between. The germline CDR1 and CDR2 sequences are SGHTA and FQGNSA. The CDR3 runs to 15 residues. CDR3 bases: TGTGCCAGCAGCCCAAGGACAGTCATGAACACTGAAGCTTTCTTT. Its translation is CASSPRTVMNTEAFF.

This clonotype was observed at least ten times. DNA for the CDR3: TGTGCCAGCAGCCCCGAACAGGGAGGGCATCAGCCCCAGCATTTT. This encodes CASSPEQGGHQPQHF. The rearrangement uses TRBV7-2 and TRBJ1-5; D possibly corresponds to TRBD1 (6 bases). The germline CDR1 and CDR2 sequences are SGHTA and FQGNSA. Trimming stripped 5 bases from V and 5 bases from J, with 16 bases between. The CDR3 runs 15 residues. Full variable domain (missing parts from reference TRBV7-2 and TRBJ1-5): GAGVSQSPSNKVTEKGKDVELRCDPISGHTALYWYRQSLGQGLEFLIYFQGNSAPDKSGLPSDRFSAERTGGSVSTLTIQRTQQEDSAVYLCASSPEQGGHQPQHFGDGTRLSIL.

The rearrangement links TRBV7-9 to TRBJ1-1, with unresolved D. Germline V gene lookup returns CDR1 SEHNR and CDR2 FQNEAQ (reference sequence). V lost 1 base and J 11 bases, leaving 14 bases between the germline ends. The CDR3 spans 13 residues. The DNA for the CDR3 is TGTGCCAGCAGCTTAGTTACTTCGACGGAGGCTTTCTTT. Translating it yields CASSLVTSTEAFF.

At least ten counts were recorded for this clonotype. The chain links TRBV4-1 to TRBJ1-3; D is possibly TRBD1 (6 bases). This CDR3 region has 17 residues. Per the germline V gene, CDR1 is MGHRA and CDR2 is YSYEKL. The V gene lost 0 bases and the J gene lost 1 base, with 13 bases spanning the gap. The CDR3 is CASSQDWTALSGNTIYF. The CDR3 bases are TGCGCCAGCAGCCAAGATTGGACAGCGTTATCTGGAAACACCATATATTTT.

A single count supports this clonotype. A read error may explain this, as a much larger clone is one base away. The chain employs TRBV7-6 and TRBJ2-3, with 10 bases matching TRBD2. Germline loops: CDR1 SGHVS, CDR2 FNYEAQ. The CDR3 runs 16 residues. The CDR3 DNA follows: TGTGCCAGCAGCTTACTGGAAGCGGGGGGGACAGTTACGCAGTATTTT. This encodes CASSLLEAGGTVTQYF.

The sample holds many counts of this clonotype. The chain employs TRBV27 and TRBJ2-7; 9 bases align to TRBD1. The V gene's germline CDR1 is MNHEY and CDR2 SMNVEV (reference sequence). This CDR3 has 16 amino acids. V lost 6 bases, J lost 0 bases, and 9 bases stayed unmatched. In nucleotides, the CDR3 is TGTGCCAGCAGCCGCACAGGGGGCGAGAGCTCCTACGAGCAGTACTTC. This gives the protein CASSRTGGESSYEQYF.

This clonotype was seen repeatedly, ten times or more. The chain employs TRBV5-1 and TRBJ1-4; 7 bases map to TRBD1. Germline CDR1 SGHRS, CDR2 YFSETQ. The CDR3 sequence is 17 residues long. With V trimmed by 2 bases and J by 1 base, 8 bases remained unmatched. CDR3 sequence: CASSFQGGPRTNEKLFF. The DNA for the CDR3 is TGCGCCAGCAGCTTCCAGGGGGGCCCGAGAACTAATGAAAAACTGTTTTTT.

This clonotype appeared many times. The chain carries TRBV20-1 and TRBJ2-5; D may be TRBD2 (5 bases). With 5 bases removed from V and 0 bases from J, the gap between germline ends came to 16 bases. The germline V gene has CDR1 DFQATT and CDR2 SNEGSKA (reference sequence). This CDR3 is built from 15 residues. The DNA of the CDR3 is TGCAGTGCTGAACCCCTAGCAGAGTACCAAGAGACCCAGTACTTC. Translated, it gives CSAEPLAEYQETQYF.

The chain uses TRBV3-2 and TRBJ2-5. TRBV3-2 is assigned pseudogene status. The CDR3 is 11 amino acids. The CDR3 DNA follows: TGTGCCAGCAGCGACCGGAAGACCCAGTACTTC. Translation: CASSDRKTQYF.

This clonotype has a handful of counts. The CDR3 DNA reads TGCAGTGGACTAAACAATGAGCAGTTCTTC. This codes for CSGLNNEQFF. This chain uses TRBV20-1 with TRBJ2-1, with D maybe TRBD2 (5 bases). Germline V gives CDR1 DFQATT, CDR2 SNEGSKA (reference sequence). The germline V and J ends were trimmed by 7 bases and 5 bases, with 6 bases remaining between them. The CDR3 consists of 10 residues.

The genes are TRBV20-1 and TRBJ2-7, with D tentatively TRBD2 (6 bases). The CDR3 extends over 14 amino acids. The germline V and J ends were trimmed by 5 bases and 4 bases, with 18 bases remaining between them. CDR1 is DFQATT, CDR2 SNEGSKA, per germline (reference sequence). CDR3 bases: TGCAGTGCTCATCCCGGGGCGGGGTTGTACGAGCAGTACTTC. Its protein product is CSAHPGAGLYEQYF.

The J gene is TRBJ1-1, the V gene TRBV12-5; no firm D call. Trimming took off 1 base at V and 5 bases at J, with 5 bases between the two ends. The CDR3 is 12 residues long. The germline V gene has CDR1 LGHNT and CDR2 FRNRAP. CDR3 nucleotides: TGTGCTAGTGGTTTGGAGGGAACTGAAGCTTTCTTT. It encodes CASGLEGTEAFF.